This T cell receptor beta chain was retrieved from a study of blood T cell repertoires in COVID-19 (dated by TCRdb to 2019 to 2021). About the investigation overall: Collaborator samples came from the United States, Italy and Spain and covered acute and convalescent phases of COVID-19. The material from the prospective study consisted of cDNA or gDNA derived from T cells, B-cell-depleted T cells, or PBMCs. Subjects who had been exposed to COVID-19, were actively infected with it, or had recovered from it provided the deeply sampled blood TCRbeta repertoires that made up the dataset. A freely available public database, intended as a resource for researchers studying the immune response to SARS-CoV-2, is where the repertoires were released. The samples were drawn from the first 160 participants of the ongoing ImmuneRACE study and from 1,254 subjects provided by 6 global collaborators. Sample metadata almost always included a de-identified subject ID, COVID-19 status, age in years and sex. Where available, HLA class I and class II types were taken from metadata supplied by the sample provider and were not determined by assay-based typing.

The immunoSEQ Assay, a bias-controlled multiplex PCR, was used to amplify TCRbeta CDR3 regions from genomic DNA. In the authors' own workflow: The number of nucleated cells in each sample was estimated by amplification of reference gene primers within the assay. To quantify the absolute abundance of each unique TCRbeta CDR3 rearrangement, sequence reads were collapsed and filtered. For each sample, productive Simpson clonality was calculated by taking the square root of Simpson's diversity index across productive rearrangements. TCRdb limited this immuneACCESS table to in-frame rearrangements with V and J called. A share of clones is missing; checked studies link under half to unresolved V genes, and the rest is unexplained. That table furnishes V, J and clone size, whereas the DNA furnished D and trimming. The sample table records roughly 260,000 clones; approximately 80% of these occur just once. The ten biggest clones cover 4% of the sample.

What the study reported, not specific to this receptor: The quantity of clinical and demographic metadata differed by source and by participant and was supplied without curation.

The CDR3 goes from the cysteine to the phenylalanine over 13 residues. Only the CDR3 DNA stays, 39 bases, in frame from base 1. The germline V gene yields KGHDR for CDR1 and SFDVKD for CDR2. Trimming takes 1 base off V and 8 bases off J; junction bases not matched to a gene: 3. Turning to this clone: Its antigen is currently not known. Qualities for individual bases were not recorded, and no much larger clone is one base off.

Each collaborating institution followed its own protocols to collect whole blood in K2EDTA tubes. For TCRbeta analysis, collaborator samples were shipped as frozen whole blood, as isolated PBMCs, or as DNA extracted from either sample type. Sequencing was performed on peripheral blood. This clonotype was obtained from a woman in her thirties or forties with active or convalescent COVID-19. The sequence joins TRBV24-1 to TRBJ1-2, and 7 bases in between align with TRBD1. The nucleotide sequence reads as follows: TGTGCCACCAGTGATTTAAGGGGGCGCGGCTACACCTTC. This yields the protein CATSDLRGRGYTF.